Below are 17 T cell receptor beta chains sequenced from a single sample in a study of cytomegalovirus exposure and HLA in healthy donors. The PCR was carried out with 60 Vbeta primers and 13 Jbeta primers. Only in-frame clones appear in the TCRdb table, and some are missing; sequencing was by immunoSEQ multiplex PCR. The sample has 60,000 to 95,000 clones; 75% to 85% are singletons. The source material was PBMCs. The source is a man between 65 and 80 years old in good health and CMV-seropositive.

The CDR3 sequence is CASSSQGGGYGYTF. The DNA of the CDR3 is TGTGCCAGCAGTAGCCAAGGGGGCGGCTATGGCTACACCTTC. This chain uses TRBV7-2 with TRBJ1-2, with 7 bases identical to TRBD1. Germline values: CDR1 SGHTA, CDR2 FQGNSA. This CDR3 comprises 14 residues. The trim removed 6 bases at V and 4 bases at J, leaving 8 bases unmatched.

The chain employs TRBV7-8 and TRBJ2-7, with a weak D call TRBD2 (5 bases). Deletions cut 5 bases from V and 2 bases from J, with 19 bases between. CDR3 length: 16 amino acids. Germline lookup yields CDR1 SGHVS and CDR2 FQNEAQ. The CDR3 bases are TGTGCCAGCAGCCCCTACCCGACGAGGGCCACCTACGAGCAGTACTTC. This gives the protein CASSPYPTRATYEQYF.

This chain connects TRBV7-2 to TRBJ2-2; TRBD2 aligns across 11 bases. V shed 1 base, J shed 6 bases, and the junction held 4 bases outside the gene matches. The CDR3 loop spans 16 amino acids. The germline V gene encodes CDR1 SGHTA and CDR2 FQGNSA. The CDR3 spells CASSLVLAGAPGELFF. CDR3 nucleotides: TGTGCCAGCAGCTTAGTACTAGCGGGGGCCCCCGGGGAGCTGTTTTTT.

The chain couples TRBV7-9 to TRBJ2-7; 12 nucleotides align to TRBD1. CDR1 and CDR2 from the germline V gene are SEHNR and FQNEAQ (reference sequence). V was pared by 5 bases and J by 6 bases, with 8 bases of the junction left unmatched. This CDR3 region has 15 residues. CDR3 region: CASSVSGTGGAEQYF. CDR3 bases: TGTGCCAGCAGCGTATCCGGGACAGGGGGCGCCGAGCAGTACTTC.

This clone was counted only a few times. CDR3 sequence reads: CASKLGQGAYEQYF. DNA of the CDR3: TGTGCCAGCAAACTCGGACAGGGGGCCTACGAGCAGTACTTC. This chain links TRBV6-6 with TRBJ2-7; 10 bases are a match to TRBD1. The germline gives CDR1 MNHNY, CDR2 SVGAGI (reference sequence). With 7 bases clipped from V and 2 bases from J, the junction kept 5 bases outside the gene matches. The CDR3 has 14 amino acids.

V gene TRBV7-9 combines with J gene TRBJ2-6; TRBD1 matches at 7 bases. The CDR3 is made up of 19 amino acids. Germline CDR1 is SEHNR and CDR2 is FQNEAQ (reference sequence). With V trimmed by 4 bases and J by 1 base, 13 bases remained unmatched. CDR3 coding DNA: TGTGCCAGCAGCTCCTGGGACAGTGCAAGGGGATCTGGGGCCAACGTCCTGACTTTC. Protein: CASSSWDSARGSGANVLTF.

This chain uses TRBV14 with TRBJ2-1, with a weak D call TRBD1 (6 bases). Per the germline V gene, CDR1 is SGHDN and CDR2 is FVKESK. The ends were cut back, 4 bases at V and 7 bases at J, with 11 bases in the middle. CDR3 size: 13 residues. Written as DNA, the CDR3 is TGTGCCAGCAGCCCCTGGGGACAAAATGAGCAGTTCTTC. Amino acid sequence: CASSPWGQNEQFF.

This clone has just one count. The J gene is TRBJ2-5, the V gene TRBV6-5; D remains unclear. The J call is in doubt because the DNA end fits TRBJ2-7 better. The germline V gene encodes CDR1 MNHEY and CDR2 SVGAGI. The CDR3 has 14 amino acids. The CDR3 nucleotides read TGTGCCAGCAGTTACTCCCGGTACTCCTACGAGCAGTACTTC. Amino acids: CASSYSRYSYEQYF.

The V gene is TRBV16, the J gene TRBJ2-2; D is uncertain. V was cut by 2 bases and J by 0 bases, with 7 bases left in between. CDR1 is KGHSY and CDR2 is FQNENV in the germline V gene. The CDR3 runs to 15 residues. The CDR3 protein is CASSQGSANTGELFF. CDR3 nucleotides: TGTGCCAGCAGCCAAGGCAGCGCGAACACCGGGGAGCTGTTTTTT.

CDR3 bases: TGTGCCAGCAGCCATGTGGGCTCTTACGGGGAGCTGTTTTTT. Translation: CASSHVGSYGELFF. V and J are TRBV14 and TRBJ2-2; D is unclear. From germline, CDR1 is SGHDN and CDR2 FVKESK. This CDR3 has 14 amino acids. Trimming left V 3 bases short and J 7 bases short, with 12 bases between.

This clone was seen a single time. CDR3 protein: CSVGWSGTKNIQYF. The CDR3 DNA follows: TGCAGCGTTGGGTGGTCAGGGACAAAAAACATTCAGTACTTC. The rearrangement uses TRBV29-1 and TRBJ2-4; a weak D match, TRBD1 (6 bases). The germline gives CDR1 SQVTM, CDR2 ANQGSEA. Trimming took 4 bases from V and 4 from J, leaving 14 bases between them. This CDR3 contains 14 residues.

The V gene is TRBV7-6, the J gene TRBJ2-1; the D gene is possibly TRBD2 (5 bases). CDR3 length: 14 amino acids. CDR1 and CDR2 (germline): SGHVS, FNYEAQ. Trimming removed 4 bases at V and 15 bases at J, with 22 bases between. CDR3 coding DNA: TGTGCCAGCAGCTCTCGGCCTGAGGGTGCCCATGTGTTCTTC. It translates to CASSSRPEGAHVFF.

V is TRBV25-1 and J is TRBJ1-4; the D gene is possibly TRBD1 (5 bases). CDR1 is MGHDK and CDR2 is SYGVNS in the germline V gene. The CDR3 runs to 14 residues. Trimming removed 3 bases from V and 6 bases from J, with 11 bases in between. Here the CDR3 DNA reads TGTGCCAGCAGTGACGGCAGGGTTGATGAAAAACTGTTTTTT. This translates into CASSDGRVDEKLFF.

This chain joins TRBV6-6 and TRBJ1-6; D might be TRBD1 (5 bases). CDR1 MNHNY and CDR2 SVGAGI come from the germline V gene (reference sequence). V gave up 5 bases and J gave up 5 bases, with 13 bases separating them. The CDR3 contains 15 residues. In nucleotides, the CDR3 is TGTGCCAGCAGTCACAGCCGGGGGGATAATTCACCCCTCCACTTT. Amino acid sequence: CASSHSRGDNSPLHF.

The chain has TRBV5-1 and TRBJ1-3; D not certain. The CDR3 covers 15 residues. The germline V gene has CDR1 SGHRS and CDR2 YFSETQ. V was clipped by 0 bases and J by 0 bases, with 7 bases between them. For the CDR3, the DNA is TGCGCCAGCAGCTTGGCTCATAGCTCTGGAAACACCATATATTTT. It translates to CASSLAHSSGNTIYF.

This clone was found once. The V call is TRBV6-5, the J call TRBJ1-5, with D possibly being TRBD1 (6 bases). There are 14 residues in the CDR3. The V gene's germline CDR1 is MNHEY and CDR2 SVGAGI. Trimming cost V 8 bases and J 2 bases, with 13 bases left between them. The CDR3 region has the DNA TGTGCCAGCGGGACAATGAGAGGCAATCAGCCCCAGCATTTT. Protein product: CASGTMRGNQPQHF.

This clone was observed a single time. This rearrangement joins TRBV18 to TRBJ2-2; unclear D gene. The V gene's germline CDR1 is KGHSH and CDR2 LQKENI. V lost 2 bases and J lost 5, with 6 bases in between. The CDR3 length is 13 residues. The CDR3 sequence is CASSPSVTGELFF. Here the CDR3 DNA reads TGTGCCAGCTCACCAAGCGTGACCGGGGAGCTGTTTTTT.